A selection of T cell receptor beta chains follows, all from one sample in a study of blood T cells in healthy people across ages. One entry per CDR3 protein, called by TCRdb with MiXCR from the 5' RACE reads. This sample has 700,000 to 850,000 distinct CDR3 sequences, with under 40% found just once. The sample comprised blood. These receptors were obtained from a man between 18 and 29 years old in good health. Both conserved end residues are part of each CDR3. Each record gives: CDR3 protein, CDR3 DNA, clone size, V gene, D gene, J gene. The D gene is left open where the match is weak. Some rows have no size entry. The others give once, few or many, or a class for an expanded clone.

CDR3 protein: CASRPTSGRYQETQYF; CDR3 DNA: TGTGCCAGCAGACCGACTAGCGGGAGGTACCAAGAGACCCAGTACTTC; clone size: NA; V gene: TRBV10-3; D gene: TRBD2; J gene: TRBJ2-5
CDR3 protein: CASSSGQGVEKLFF; CDR3 DNA: TGTGCCAGCAGCTCGGGACAGGGGGTTGAAAAACTGTTTTTT; clone size: NA; V gene: TRBV7-9; D gene: TRBD1; J gene: TRBJ1-4
CDR3 protein: CASSYSSAGVEQYF; CDR3 DNA: TGTGCCAGCAGTTACTCGAGCGCAGGGGTCGAGCAGTACTTC; clone size: many; V gene: TRBV6-6; D gene: NA; J gene: TRBJ2-7
CDR3 protein: CASSLAGGNNEQFF; CDR3 DNA: TGTGCCAGCAGTTTAGCGGGGGGAAACAATGAGCAGTTCTTC; clone size: many; V gene: TRBV12-3/TRBV12-4; D gene: NA; J gene: TRBJ2-1
CDR3 protein: CASSQDFDRGTDTQYF; CDR3 DNA: TGCGCCAGCAGCCAAGATTTCGACAGGGGGACAGATACGCAGTATTTT; clone size: many; V gene: TRBV4-3; D gene: TRBD1; J gene: TRBJ2-3
CDR3 protein: CASSPDGPSETQYF; CDR3 DNA: TGTGCCAGCAGTCCGGACGGACCATCAGAGACCCAGTACTTC; clone size: few; V gene: TRBV12-3/TRBV12-4; D gene: NA; J gene: TRBJ2-5
CDR3 protein: CASSIPRDPRGEAQYF; CDR3 DNA: TGTGCCAGCAGCATCCCACGGGACCCACGGGGAGAGGCCCAGTACTTC; clone size: NA; V gene: TRBV5-8; D gene: NA; J gene: TRBJ2-7
CDR3 protein: CASSQAGSGRAGAEAFF; CDR3 DNA: TGCGCCAGCAGCCAAGCCGGGTCCGGGAGGGCGGGGGCTGAAGCTTTCTTT; clone size: few; V gene: TRBV4-3; D gene: NA; J gene: TRBJ1-1
CDR3 protein: CASRSRGQGYTGELFF; CDR3 DNA: TGTGCCAGCAGATCGCGGGGACAGGGGTATACCGGGGAGCTGTTTTTT; clone size: NA; V gene: TRBV12-3/TRBV12-4; D gene: TRBD1; J gene: TRBJ2-2
CDR3 protein: CASSQDGSGGDLEQYF; CDR3 DNA: TGCGCCAGCAGCCAAGACGGTAGCGGGGGGGACCTTGAGCAGTACTTC; clone size: few; V gene: TRBV4-3; D gene: TRBD2; J gene: TRBJ2-5
CDR3 protein: CASLAALGQPQHF; CDR3 DNA: TGTGCCAGTCTGGCAGCCCTGGGACAGCCCCAGCATTTT; clone size: NA; V gene: TRBV6-5; D gene: NA; J gene: TRBJ1-5
CDR3 protein: CANSKRPKLETQYF; CDR3 DNA: TGTGCCAACAGCAAGAGACCGAAGTTAGAGACCCAGTACTTC; clone size: NA; V gene: TRBV21-1; D gene: NA; J gene: TRBJ2-5